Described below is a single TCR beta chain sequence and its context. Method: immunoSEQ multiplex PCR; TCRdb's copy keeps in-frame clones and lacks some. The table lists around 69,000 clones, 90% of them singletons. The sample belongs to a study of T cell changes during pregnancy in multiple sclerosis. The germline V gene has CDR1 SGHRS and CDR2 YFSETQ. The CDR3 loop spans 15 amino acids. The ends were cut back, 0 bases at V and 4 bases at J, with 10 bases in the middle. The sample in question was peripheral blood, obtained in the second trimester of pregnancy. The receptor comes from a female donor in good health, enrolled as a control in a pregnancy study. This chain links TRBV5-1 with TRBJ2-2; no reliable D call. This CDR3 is CASSLAVAFTGELFF. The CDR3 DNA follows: TGCGCCAGCAGCTTGGCCGTAGCCTTCACCGGGGAGCTGTTTTTT.